The clone carrying this TCR beta chain was seen a few times. What it binds is not known. This sample is drawn from a study of molecular identifiers for immune sequencing clone quantification. Whole-study context: The replicate experiment used RNA from roughly 20,000 or 100,000 naive CD8 cells. This RNA was split into five aliquots, and four of them were sequenced.

In preparing bulk TCR libraries, previously described methods and listed TCR primers were used. TCRdb fed the PCR reads into MiXCR, producing one record per CDR3 protein. The sample includes some 320,000 distinct CDR3 sequences, over 20% of them seen just once. This CDR3 comprises 13 residues. The ends were cut back, 1 base at V and 9 bases at J, with 10 bases in the middle. Study-wide findings and caveats: Over 97% of CMV-specific effector molecules, but under 1% of naive ones, were in clones above 20 copies. Spiked Jurkat TCR RNA equal to one cell could reportedly be picked out among one million naive cells.

V is TRBV12-3 or TRBV12-4 and J is TRBJ1-5; no clear D gene. The TCR originated in a human donor in good health. Some libraries in this study had Jurkat cell RNA spiked in. The sample taken for sequencing was naive CD8+ T cells from blood, with Jurkat cell RNA spiked in. Described subset: FACS-sorted CD8+CD4-CCR7+CD45RA+ naive T cells. The CDR3 here is CASSLGGLRPQHF. The CDR3 bases are TGTGCCAGCAGTTTAGGGGGTTTACGGCCCCAGCATTTT.